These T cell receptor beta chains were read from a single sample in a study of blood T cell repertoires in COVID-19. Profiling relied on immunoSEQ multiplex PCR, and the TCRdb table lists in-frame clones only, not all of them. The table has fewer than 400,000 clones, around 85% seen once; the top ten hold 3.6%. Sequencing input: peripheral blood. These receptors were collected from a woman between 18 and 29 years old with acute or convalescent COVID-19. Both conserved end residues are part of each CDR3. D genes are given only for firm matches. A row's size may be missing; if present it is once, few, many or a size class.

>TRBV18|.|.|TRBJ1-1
CASSPPPRTTEAFF
TGTGCCAGCTCACCCCCCCCGCGGACAACTGAAGCTTTCTTT
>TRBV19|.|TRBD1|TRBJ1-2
CANSIQGVGGYTF
TGTGCCAATAGTATCCAGGGGGTGGGTGGCTACACCTTC
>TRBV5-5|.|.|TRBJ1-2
CASSRPWRGTLYGYTF
TGTGCCAGCAGCCGCCCCTGGCGGGGGACCCTTTATGGCTACACCTTC
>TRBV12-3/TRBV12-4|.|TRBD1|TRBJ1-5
CASSRQGNQPQHF
TGTGCCAGCAGCCGACAGGGAAACCAGCCCCAGCATTTT
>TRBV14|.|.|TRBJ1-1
CASSQAGSHPPGF
TGTGCCAGCAGCCAAGCCGGGTCTCATCCCCCTGGTTTT
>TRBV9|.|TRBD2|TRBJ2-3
CASSISGGANPDTQYF
TGTGCCAGCAGTATTAGCGGGGGGGCTAATCCAGATACGCAGTATTTT
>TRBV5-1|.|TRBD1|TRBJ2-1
CASTETGVYNEQFF
TGCGCCAGCACTGAGACAGGGGTCTACAATGAGCAGTTCTTC
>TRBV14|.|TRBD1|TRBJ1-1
CASSQVDRGRGSEAFF
TGTGCCAGCAGCCAGGTCGACAGGGGGCGTGGTAGTGAAGCTTTCTTT
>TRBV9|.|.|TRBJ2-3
CASSVGGFADTQYF
TGTGCCAGCAGCGTAGGAGGGTTCGCAGATACGCAGTATTTT
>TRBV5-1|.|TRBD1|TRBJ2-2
CASSRGTGSGTGELFF
TGCGCCAGCAGCAGAGGGACAGGCTCGGGGACCGGGGAGCTGTTTTTT
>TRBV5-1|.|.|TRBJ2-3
CASMDPQGSTDTQYF
TGCGCCAGCATGGATCCCCAGGGGAGCACAGATACGCAGTATTTT
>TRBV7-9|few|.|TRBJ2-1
CASSFPEVGFAYNEQFF
TGTGCCAGCAGCTTCCCGGAGGTTGGCTTTGCCTACAATGAGCAGTTCTTC
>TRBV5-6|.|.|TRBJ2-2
CASSLVALRSTGELFF
TGTGCCAGCAGCTTGGTCGCTCTCCGGAGCACCGGGGAGCTGTTTTTT
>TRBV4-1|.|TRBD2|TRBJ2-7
CASSQDSSGRTEYYEQYF
TGCGCCAGCAGCCAAGATTCCAGCGGGAGGACTGAATACTACGAGCAGTACTTC
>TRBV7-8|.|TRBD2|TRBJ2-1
CASSSTGTSNNEQFF
TGTGCCAGCAGCTCCACCGGGACTAGCAATAATGAGCAGTTCTTC
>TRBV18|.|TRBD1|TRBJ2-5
CASSAGTDRQETQYF
TGTGCCAGCTCAGCAGGGACAGATCGCCAAGAGACCCAGTACTTC
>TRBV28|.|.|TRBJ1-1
CACLGSTEAFF
TGTGCCTGCCTCGGGAGCACTGAAGCTTTCTTT
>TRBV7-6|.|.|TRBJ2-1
CASSLVGHSYNEQFF
TGTGCCAGCAGCTTAGTTGGGCACAGCTACAATGAGCAGTTCTTC
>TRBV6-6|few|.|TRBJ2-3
CASSYSRDTQYF
TGTGCCAGCAGTTACTCGAGGGATACGCAGTATTTT
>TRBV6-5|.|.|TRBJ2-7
CASSYDRRSSYEQYF
TGTGCCAGCAGTTACGACAGGAGAAGCTCCTACGAGCAGTACTTC
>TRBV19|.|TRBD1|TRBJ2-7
CASSIDDRVPSYEQYF
TGTGCCAGTAGTATAGACGACAGGGTACCGTCCTACGAGCAGTACTTC
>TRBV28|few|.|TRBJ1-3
CASSLQGYSGNTIYF
TGTGCCAGCAGCCTACAGGGCTACTCTGGAAACACCATATATTTT
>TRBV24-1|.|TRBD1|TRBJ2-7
CATSDLEGTASYEQYF
TGTGCCACCAGTGATTTGGAGGGGACAGCCTCCTACGAGCAGTACTTC
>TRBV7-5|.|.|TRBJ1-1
CARSLRTGSTEAFF
TGTGCCAGAAGCTTAAGAACAGGCTCAACTGAAGCTTTCTTT
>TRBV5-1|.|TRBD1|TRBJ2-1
CASSSDPPGQGGNEQFF
TGCGCCAGCAGTTCCGACCCCCCGGGACAGGGAGGCAATGAGCAGTTCTTC
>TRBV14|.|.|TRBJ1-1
CASSQIVGDTEAFF
TGTGCCAGCAGCCAGATCGTGGGCGACACTGAAGCTTTCTTT
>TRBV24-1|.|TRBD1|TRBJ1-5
CATRTGQINQPQHF
TGTGCCACCAGGACGGGACAGATCAATCAGCCCCAGCATTTT
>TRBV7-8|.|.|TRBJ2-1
CASSLSREIYNEQFF
TGTGCCAGCAGCTTATCTAGGGAGATCTACAATGAGCAGTTCTTC
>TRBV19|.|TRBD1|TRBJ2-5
CASSISNPGQGQETQYF
TGTGCCAGTAGTATATCCAATCCGGGACAGGGGCAAGAGACCCAGTACTTC
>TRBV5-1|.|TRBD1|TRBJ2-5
CASTWYRGGETQYF
TGCGCCAGCACCTGGTACAGGGGTGGGGAGACCCAGTACTTC
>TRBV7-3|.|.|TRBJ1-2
CASSLRRTSVLVGYGYTF
TGTGCCAGCAGCTTAAGGCGGACATCTGTCCTAGTTGGCTATGGCTACACCTTC
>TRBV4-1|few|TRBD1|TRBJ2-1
CASSQGRARDRGGNEQFF
TGCGCCAGCAGCCAAGGAAGGGCACGGGACAGGGGGGGGAATGAGCAGTTCTTC